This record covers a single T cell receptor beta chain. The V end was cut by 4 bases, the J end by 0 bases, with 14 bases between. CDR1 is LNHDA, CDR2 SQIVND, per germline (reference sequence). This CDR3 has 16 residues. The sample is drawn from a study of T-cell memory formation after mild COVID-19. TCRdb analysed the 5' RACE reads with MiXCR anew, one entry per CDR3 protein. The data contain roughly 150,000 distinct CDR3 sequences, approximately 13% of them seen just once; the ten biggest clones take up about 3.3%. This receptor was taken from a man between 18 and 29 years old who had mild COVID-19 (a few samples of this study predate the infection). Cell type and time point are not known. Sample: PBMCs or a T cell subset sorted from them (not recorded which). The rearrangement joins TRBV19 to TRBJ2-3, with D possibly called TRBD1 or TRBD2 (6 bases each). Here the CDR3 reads CASSSPGGGSTDTQYF. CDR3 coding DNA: TGTGCCAGTAGTAGTCCCGGGGGCGGTAGCACAGATACGCAGTATTTT.